One TCR beta chain is described in this entry. Its antigen is still unknown. These data belong to a study of OX40 agonist ivuxolimab in advanced cancers. The overall study: Intravenous ivuxolimab was administered to patients every 2 weeks at 0.01 to 10 mg/kg.

Germline V CDR1 and CDR2: MNHEY, SVGAGI. This CDR3 contains 14 residues. The ends were cut back, 1 base at V and 6 bases at J, with 12 bases in the middle. Study-wide findings and caveats: The study found that CD8+ T cells averaged more expanded clones than CD4+. Antigen specificity of clonally expanded peripheral T cells was not established. Low normalized T-cell clonal expansion was also seen in some nonresponders.

Here immunoSEQ multiplex PCR was the method, and the copy in TCRdb shows in-frame clones only, minus some. The data hold around 150,000 clones, with 90% observed a single time. The clonotype was recovered from an adult with an advanced solid tumor such as melanoma, head and neck, liver or kidney cancer. The sequenced sample was CD4+ or CD8+ T cells sorted from blood, obtained in a trial of the OX40 agonist ivuxolimab. V is TRBV6-5 and J is TRBJ1-2, with D perhaps matching TRBD1 (6 bases). The CDR3 DNA reads TGTGCCAGCAGTTACTTGGCAGGGGCGGATGGCTACACCTTC. Protein product: CASSYLAGADGYTF.